The 24 T cell receptor beta chains in this list originate from one sample, sequenced in a study of OX40 agonist ivuxolimab in advanced cancers. TCRdb's copy holds only in-frame clones and misses some; the assay was immunoSEQ multiplex PCR. The profile shows about 100,000 clones, just over 90% of them singletons. The specimen comprised CD4+ or CD8+ T cells sorted from blood, sampled in a trial of the OX40 agonist ivuxolimab. These receptors all come from an adult with an advanced solid tumor such as melanoma, head and neck, liver or kidney cancer.

This rearrangement joins TRBV28 to TRBJ1-5; perhaps TRBD1 as D (6 bases). The CDR3 contains 16 residues. Germline lookup yields CDR1 MDHEN and CDR2 SYDVKM. Trimming took 5 bases from V and 6 from J, leaving 20 bases between them. CDR3: CASSPILGRGGQPQHF. The CDR3 DNA reads as TGTGCCAGCAGTCCTATCCTCGGCAGGGGCGGTCAGCCCCAGCATTTT.

The rearrangement links TRBV18 to TRBJ1-4; TRBD1 is a possible D gene (6 bases). V was trimmed by 5 bases and J by 3 bases, leaving 13 bases between them. The germline CDR1 and CDR2 sequences are KGHSH and LQKENI. There are 15 residues in the CDR3. CDR3 DNA sequence: TGTGCCAGCTCAACCGGACAGTCGCCTAATGAAAAACTGTTTTTT. This gives the protein CASSTGQSPNEKLFF.

The chain is built from TRBV19 and TRBJ2-3, with D unresolved. This CDR3 has 13 residues. The V end lost 4 bases, the J end lost 1 base, and 6 bases lay between the germline ends. Germline V gene sequence: CDR1 LNHDA, CDR2 SQIVND (reference sequence). CDR3 residues: CASSNTGTDTQYF. CDR3 in DNA: TGTGCCAGTAGTAATACAGGCACAGATACGCAGTATTTT.

This clone was observed many times. V and J are TRBV19 and TRBJ1-2; 11 positions agree with TRBD1. CDR1 and CDR2 from the germline V gene are LNHDA and SQIVND (reference sequence). V lost 6 bases to trimming and J lost 3 bases; unmatched junction nucleotides: 3. The CDR3 has 14 amino acids. The CDR3 DNA is TGTGCCAGTAGCAGGGACAGGGGGTACTATGGCTACACCTTC. The encoded protein is CASSRDRGYYGYTF. The full variable domain, with the rest looked up from reference TRBV19 and TRBJ1-2, is DGGITQSPKYLFRKEGQNVTLSCEQNLNHDAMYWYRQDPGQGLRLIYYSQIVNDFQKGDIAEGYSVSREKKESFPLTVTSAQKNPTAFYLCASSRDRGYYGYTFGSGTRLTVV.

This rearrangement joins TRBV27 to TRBJ2-2, with unresolved D. The CDR3 runs 13 residues. V lost 7 bases to trimming and J lost 1 base, with 7 bases between them. Germline CDR1 MNHEY, CDR2 SMNVEV (reference sequence). The CDR3 nucleotides are TGTGCCAGCAAGAAGCAGAACACCGGGGAGCTGTTTTTT. It yields the protein CASKKQNTGELFF.

The J gene is TRBJ2-1, the V gene TRBV11-2; maybe TRBD2 (5 bases). Germline V gene sequence: CDR1 SGHAT, CDR2 FQNNGV. The CDR3 has 15 residues. Trimming stripped 4 bases from V and 5 bases from J, with 15 bases between. This CDR3 reads CASSSLALPNNEQFF. The CDR3 DNA is TGTGCCAGCAGCTCCCTAGCCCTACCTAACAATGAGCAGTTCTTC. The whole variable domain, filled in from reference TRBV11-2 and TRBJ2-1, reads EAGVAQSPRYKIIEKRQSVAFWCNPISGHATLYWYQQILGQGPKLLIQFQNNGVVDDSQLPKDRFSAERLKGVDSTLKIQPAKLEDSAVYLCASSSLALPNNEQFFGPGTRLTVL.

The chain employs TRBV5-1 and TRBJ2-7; 7 positions agree with TRBD1. Germline loops: CDR1 SGHRS, CDR2 YFSETQ. The CDR3 is made up of 14 amino acids. The J segment lost 2 bases and the V segment lost 4 bases, leaving 6 bases of the junction unmatched. CDR3 bases: TGCGCCAGCAGCCCCGGGACAGTAACCTACGAGCAGTACTTC. This codes for CASSPGTVTYEQYF.

The rearrangement links TRBV20-1 to TRBJ1-4; D is unclear. The CDR3 sequence is 11 residues long. CDR1 DFQATT and CDR2 SNEGSKA come from the germline V gene (reference sequence). The V and J ends lost 0 bases and 14 bases respectively, with 10 bases between them. Written as DNA, the CDR3 is TGCAGTGCTAGAGATCATGCTGTTCTGTTTTTT. Translated: CSARDHAVLFF.

V and J are TRBV27 and TRBJ2-7, with 7 nucleotides matching TRBD1. Trimming took 2 bases from V and 4 from J; bases not matched to a gene: 2. The germline gives CDR1 MNHEY, CDR2 SMNVEV (reference sequence). This CDR3 contains 13 residues. The CDR3: CASSLKQGYEQYF. The CDR3 region has the DNA TGTGCCAGCAGTTTAAAACAGGGGTACGAGCAGTACTTC.

V usage is TRBV19 and J usage is TRBJ2-5; 7 bases map to TRBD1. Trimming cost V 6 bases and J 4 bases; bases outside gene matches: 17. Germline lookup yields CDR1 LNHDA and CDR2 SQIVND (reference sequence). The CDR3 is made up of 17 amino acids. Here the CDR3 reads CASSLSRTQGMAETQYF. CDR3 bases: TGTGCCAGTAGCCTGTCCCGGACACAGGGGATGGCAGAGACCCAGTACTTC.

The chain links TRBV28 to TRBJ2-5, with no clear D. The CDR3 is 15 amino acids. CDR1 and CDR2 (germline): MDHEN, SYDVKM. Trimming took off 3 bases at V and 4 bases at J, with 15 bases between the two ends. CDR3 in DNA: TGTGCCAGCAGTTTTACGGGCCGCTTTGGAGAGACCCAGTACTTC. This codes for CASSFTGRFGETQYF.

The chain carries TRBV28 and TRBJ1-6, with D unclear. Germline V CDR1 and CDR2: MDHEN, SYDVKM. The V gene lost 4 bases and the J gene lost 3 bases, with 4 bases spanning the gap. The CDR3 runs 13 residues. CDR3 sequence reads: CASSSGYNSPLHF. CDR3 DNA sequence: TGTGCCAGCAGTTCAGGCTATAATTCACCCCTCCACTTT.

The rearrangement uses TRBV20-1 and TRBJ2-1, with D maybe TRBD2 (5 bases). Trimming took off 6 bases at V and 7 bases at J, with 10 bases between the two ends. The CDR3 is made up of 11 amino acids. Per germline, CDR1 DFQATT and CDR2 SNEGSKA (reference sequence). The CDR3 reads CSARTENEQFF. CDR3 in DNA: TGCAGTGCCAGGACTGAAAATGAGCAGTTCTTC.

The chain is built from TRBV6-6 and TRBJ2-3; the D gene is possibly TRBD1 (5 bases). The ends were cut back, 2 bases at V and 5 bases at J, with 11 bases in the middle. This CDR3 spans 14 amino acids. Germline lookup yields CDR1 MNHNY and CDR2 SVGAGI (reference sequence). CDR3: CASSYARAVDTQYF. The CDR3 nucleotides read TGTGCCAGCAGTTACGCCAGGGCCGTAGATACGCAGTATTTT.

The rearrangement uses TRBV18 and TRBJ2-7; 9 nucleotides align to TRBD1. Per the germline V gene, CDR1 is KGHSH and CDR2 is LQKENI. The CDR3 spans 13 residues. With 4 bases clipped from V and 3 bases from J, the junction kept 1 base outside the gene matches. The CDR3 bases are TGTGCCAGCTCACTGGGACAGGGCTACGAGCAGTACTTC. Its protein is CASSLGQGYEQYF.

The gene calls are TRBV11-2 and TRBJ2-6; D is unclear. The germline V and J ends were trimmed by 5 bases and 0 bases, with 8 bases remaining between them. Looked up from germline, CDR1 is SGHAT and CDR2 is FQNNGV. The length of the CDR3 is 15 residues. The CDR3 nucleotides read TGTGCCAGCAGCCTCGCGACCTCTGGGGCCAACGTCCTGACTTTC. Its protein product is CASSLATSGANVLTF.

The CDR3 DNA follows: TGTGCCAGCTCACCTGACAGGTTGGGGACTGAAGCTTTCTTT. It specifies CASSPDRLGTEAFF. The rearrangement uses TRBV18 and TRBJ1-1; tentative D call: TRBD1 (6 bases). Trimming removed 3 bases at V and 5 bases at J, with 13 bases between. In germline, CDR1 is KGHSH, CDR2 LQKENI. The CDR3 loop spans 14 amino acids.

CDR3 amino acids: CASRQRQGANQPQHF. CDR3 nucleotide sequence: TGTGCCAGCAGACAAAGACAGGGGGCTAATCAGCCCCAGCATTTT. V usage is TRBV6-5 and J usage is TRBJ1-5; 10 bases map to TRBD1. Germline values: CDR1 MNHEY, CDR2 SVGAGI. V lost 6 bases and J lost 4; bases outside the gene matches: 6. There are 15 residues in the CDR3.

The rearrangement links TRBV7-3 to TRBJ2-2; TRBD2 matches at 7 bases. Looked up from germline, CDR1 is SGHTA and CDR2 is FQGTGA. Trimming removed 4 bases from V and 11 bases from J; junction bases left unmatched: 10. The CDR3 covers 14 residues. CDR3: CASSSVDGRTELFF. CDR3 DNA: TGTGCCAGCAGCTCCGTTGACGGGAGGACCGAGCTGTTTTTT. Using reference TRBV7-3 and TRBJ2-2 for the parts outside the CDR3, the full variable domain is GAGVSQTPSNKVTEKGKYVELRCDPISGHTALYWYRQSLGQGPEFLIYFQGTGAADDSGLPNDRFFAVRPEGSVSTLKIQRTERGDSAVYLCASSSVDGRTELFFGEGSRLTVL.

This chain links TRBV2 with TRBJ2-2, with 10 nucleotides matching TRBD2. With 8 bases clipped from V and 2 bases from J, the junction kept 14 bases outside the gene matches. Germline V gene lookup returns CDR1 SNHLY and CDR2 FYNNEI. The CDR3 runs 18 residues. DNA for the CDR3: TGTGCCAGCGGCTCACCGCCGGGACTAGCGTCAAACACCGGGGAGCTGTTTTTT. As protein: CASGSPPGLASNTGELFF.

The chain is built from TRBV7-2 and TRBJ1-5; 7 bases match TRBD1. There are 16 residues in the CDR3. V was pared by 2 bases and J by 2 bases, with 6 bases of the junction left unmatched. Germline assignment: CDR1 SGHTA and CDR2 FQGNSA. The CDR3 loop reads CASSLLGGKGNQPQHF. The DNA for the CDR3 is TGTGCCAGCAGCTTACTAGGGGGCAAGGGCAATCAGCCCCAGCATTTT.

The V call is TRBV11-2, the J call TRBJ2-4; 12 bases align to TRBD1. V was pared by 5 bases and J by 11 bases, with 10 bases of the junction left unmatched. There are 15 residues in the CDR3. Germline V gene data show CDR1 as SGHAT and CDR2 as FQNNGV. In nucleotides, the CDR3 is TGTGCCAGCAGCCCGTCGATGGGACAGGGGGCGGTTCAGTACTTC. Its translation is CASSPSMGQGAVQYF.

The V and J genes are TRBV4-2 and TRBJ2-1, with a tentative D call TRBD1 (5 bases). Per the germline V gene, CDR1 is LGHNA and CDR2 is YNFKEQ. The CDR3 contains 16 residues. The ends were cut back, 0 bases at V and 7 bases at J, with 16 bases in the middle. CDR3: CASSQDLGQRRNEQFF. Here the CDR3 DNA reads TGTGCCAGCAGCCAAGATCTGGGGCAACGGCGTAATGAGCAGTTCTTC.

V gene TRBV4-3 combines with J gene TRBJ2-3; the D gene is possibly TRBD1 (5 bases). CDR1 is LGHNA and CDR2 is YSLEER in the germline V gene. The CDR3 contains 14 residues. Trimming stripped 1 base from V and 5 bases from J, with 10 bases between. The CDR3 DNA reads as TGCGCCAGCAGCCAAGGAGTCAGGGAAGATACGCAGTATTTT. Translated, it gives CASSQGVREDTQYF.